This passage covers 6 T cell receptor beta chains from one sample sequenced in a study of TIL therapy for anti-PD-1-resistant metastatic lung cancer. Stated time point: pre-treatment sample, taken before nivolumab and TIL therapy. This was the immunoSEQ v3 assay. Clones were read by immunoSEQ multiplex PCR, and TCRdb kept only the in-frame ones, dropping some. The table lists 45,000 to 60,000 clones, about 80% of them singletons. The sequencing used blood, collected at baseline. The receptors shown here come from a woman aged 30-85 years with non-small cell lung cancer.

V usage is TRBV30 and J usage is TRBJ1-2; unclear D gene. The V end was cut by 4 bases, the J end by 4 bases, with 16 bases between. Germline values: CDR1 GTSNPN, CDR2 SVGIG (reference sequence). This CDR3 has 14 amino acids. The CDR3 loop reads CAWTLGGLPYGYTF. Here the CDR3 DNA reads TGTGCCTGGACCCTAGGAGGGCTTCCCTATGGCTACACCTTC.

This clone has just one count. This CDR3 is CASSLDPTSYEQYF. The CDR3 coding sequence is TGTGCCAGCAGCTTAGACCCGACCTCCTACGAGCAGTACTTC. This chain connects TRBV7-2 to TRBJ2-7; no reliable D call. Germline lookup yields CDR1 SGHTA and CDR2 FQGNSA. The length of the CDR3 is 14 residues. Between the trimmed V and J ends, which lost 1 base and 0 bases, there was a span of 7 bases.

The CDR3 DNA is TGTGCCAGCAGCTTAAGGACAGACAGCACAGATACGCAGTATTTT. Protein: CASSLRTDSTDTQYF. The V and J genes are TRBV7-2 and TRBJ2-3, with D possibly matching TRBD1 (6 bases). This CDR3 region has 15 residues. With 2 bases removed from V and 0 bases from J, the gap between germline ends came to 9 bases. The germline gives CDR1 SGHTA, CDR2 FQGNSA.

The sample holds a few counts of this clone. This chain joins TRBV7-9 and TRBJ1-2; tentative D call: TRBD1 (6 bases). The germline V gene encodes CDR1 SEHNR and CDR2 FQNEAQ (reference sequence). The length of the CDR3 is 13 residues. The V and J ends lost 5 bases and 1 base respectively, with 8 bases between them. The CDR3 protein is CASSGGHNYGYTF. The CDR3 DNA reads TGTGCCAGCAGCGGGGGACATAACTATGGCTACACCTTC.

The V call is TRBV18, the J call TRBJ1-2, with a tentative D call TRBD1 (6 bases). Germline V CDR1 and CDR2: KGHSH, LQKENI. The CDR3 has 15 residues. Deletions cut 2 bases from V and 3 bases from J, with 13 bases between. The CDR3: CASSPSHRADYGYTF. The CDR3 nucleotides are TGTGCCAGCTCACCATCTCACAGGGCTGACTATGGCTACACCTTC.

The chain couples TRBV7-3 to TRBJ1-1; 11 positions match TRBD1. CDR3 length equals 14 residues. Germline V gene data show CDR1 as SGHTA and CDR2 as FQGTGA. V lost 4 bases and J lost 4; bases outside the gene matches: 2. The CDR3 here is CASSWDRGSTEAFF. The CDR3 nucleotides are TGTGCCAGCAGCTGGGACAGGGGGAGCACTGAAGCTTTCTTT.